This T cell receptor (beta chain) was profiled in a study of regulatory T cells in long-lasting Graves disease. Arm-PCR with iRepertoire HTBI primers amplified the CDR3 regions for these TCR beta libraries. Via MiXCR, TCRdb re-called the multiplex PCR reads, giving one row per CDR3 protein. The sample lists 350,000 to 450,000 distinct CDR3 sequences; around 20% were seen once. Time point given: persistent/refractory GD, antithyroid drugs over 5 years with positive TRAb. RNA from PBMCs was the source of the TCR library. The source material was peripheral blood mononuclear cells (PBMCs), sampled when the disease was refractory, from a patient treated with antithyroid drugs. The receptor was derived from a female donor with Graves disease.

CDR3 sequence: CASSQEGGGSGYTF. DNA of the CDR3: TGCGCCAGCAGCCAAGAAGGAGGGGGTAGCGGCTACACCTTC. This chain links TRBV4-3 with TRBJ1-2, with D possibly TRBD1 on 6 matching bases. V dropped 0 bases and J dropped 8 bases, with 13 bases sitting between them. The CDR3 sequence is 14 residues long. CDR1 and CDR2 from the germline V gene are LGHNA and YSLEER.